This entry describes one TCR beta chain. Its target is not known. Deletions cut 4 bases from V and 0 bases from J, with 7 bases between. This CDR3 has 15 residues. TCR beta sequences were obtained from blood CD8+ and CD4+ T cells. Isolation of CD8+ and CD4+ T cells was performed negatively, whereas enrichment of TEMRA cells was done by FACS. This record belongs to a study of CD8 T cells in Susac syndrome. Study-wide results and caveats: It was acknowledged by the study that relatively few individuals were included in its TCR sequencing and HLA analysis.

It was with random hexamers that roughly 0.5 to 1 ug RNA was reverse transcribed. Amplification of TCR beta CDR3 was carried out by immunoSEQ multiplex PCR, which covered 54 Vbeta and 13 Jbeta segments. MiXCR, run by TCRdb on the immunoSEQ multiplex PCR reads, gives a single entry per CDR3 protein. The repertoire holds about 250,000 distinct CDR3 sequences, with around 93% as singletons. The chain employs TRBV12-3 or TRBV12-4 and TRBJ2-6; D not certain. The TCR sequence derives from a human donor with multiple sclerosis. Material: CD4+ T cells from PBMCs. CDR3 loop: CASSSRFSGANVLTF. The CDR3, as DNA: TGTGCCAGCAGTTCCCGGTTCTCTGGGGCCAACGTCCTGACTTTC.